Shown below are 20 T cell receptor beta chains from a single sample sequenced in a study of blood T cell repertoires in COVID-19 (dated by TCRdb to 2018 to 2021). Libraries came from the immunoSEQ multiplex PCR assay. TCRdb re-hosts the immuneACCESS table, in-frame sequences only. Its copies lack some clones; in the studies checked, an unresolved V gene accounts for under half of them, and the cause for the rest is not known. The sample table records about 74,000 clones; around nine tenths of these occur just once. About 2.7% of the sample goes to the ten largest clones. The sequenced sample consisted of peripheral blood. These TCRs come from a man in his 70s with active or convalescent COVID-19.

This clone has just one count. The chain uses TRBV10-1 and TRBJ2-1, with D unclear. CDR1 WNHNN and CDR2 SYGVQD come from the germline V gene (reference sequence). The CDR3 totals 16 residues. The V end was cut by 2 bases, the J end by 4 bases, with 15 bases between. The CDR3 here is CASSEPPDGDYNEQFF. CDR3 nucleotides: TGCGCCAGCAGTGAGCCGCCAGACGGAGATTACAATGAGCAGTTCTTC.

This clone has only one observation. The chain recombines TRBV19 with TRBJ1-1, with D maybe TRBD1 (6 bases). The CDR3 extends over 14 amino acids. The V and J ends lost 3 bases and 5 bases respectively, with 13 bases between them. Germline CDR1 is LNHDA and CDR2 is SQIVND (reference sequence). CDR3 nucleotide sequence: TGTGCCAGTAGTATGACTGGGGGCAGTACTGAAGCTTTCTTT. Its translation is CASSMTGGSTEAFF.

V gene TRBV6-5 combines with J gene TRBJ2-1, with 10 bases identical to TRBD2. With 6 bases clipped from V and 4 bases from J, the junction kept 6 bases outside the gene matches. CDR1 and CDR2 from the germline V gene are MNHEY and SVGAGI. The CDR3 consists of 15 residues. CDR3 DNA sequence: TGTGCCAGCAGGGGAGCGGGAGGGGAATACAATGAGCAGTTCTTC. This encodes CASRGAGGEYNEQFF.

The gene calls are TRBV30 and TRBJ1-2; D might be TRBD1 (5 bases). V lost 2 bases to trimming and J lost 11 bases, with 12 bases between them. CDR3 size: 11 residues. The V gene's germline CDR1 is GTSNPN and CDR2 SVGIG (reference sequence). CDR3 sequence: CAWSQTRGYTF. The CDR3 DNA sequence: TGTGCCTGGAGTCAAACGCGGGGGTACACCTTC.

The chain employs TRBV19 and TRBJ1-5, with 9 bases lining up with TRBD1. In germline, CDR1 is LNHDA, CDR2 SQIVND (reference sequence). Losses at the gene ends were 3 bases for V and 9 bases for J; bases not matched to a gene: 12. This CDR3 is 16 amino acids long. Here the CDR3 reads CASSILPRTGERPQHF. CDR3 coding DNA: TGTGCCAGTAGTATCCTACCCCGGACAGGGGAAAGGCCCCAGCATTTT.

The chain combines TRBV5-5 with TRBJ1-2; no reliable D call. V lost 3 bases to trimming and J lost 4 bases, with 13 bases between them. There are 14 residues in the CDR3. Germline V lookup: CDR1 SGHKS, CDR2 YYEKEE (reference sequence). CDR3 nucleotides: TGTGCCAGCAGCTCACCGAGGATTGGCTATGGCTACACCTTC. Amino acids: CASSSPRIGYGYTF.

CDR3 amino acids: CASSPRGDSTNEKLFF. CDR3 in DNA: TGTGCCAGTAGTCCCCGTGGGGACTCAACTAATGAAAAACTGTTTTTT. V usage is TRBV19 and J usage is TRBJ1-4, with D perhaps TRBD1 (5 bases). This CDR3 has 16 residues. V was clipped by 5 bases and J by 0 bases, with 13 bases between them. Germline assignment: CDR1 LNHDA and CDR2 SQIVND (reference sequence).

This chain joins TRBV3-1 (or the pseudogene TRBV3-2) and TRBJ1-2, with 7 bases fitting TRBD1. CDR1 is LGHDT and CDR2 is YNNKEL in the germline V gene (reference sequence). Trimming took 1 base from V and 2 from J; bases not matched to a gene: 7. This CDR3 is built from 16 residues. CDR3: CASSQVVGRGNYGYTF. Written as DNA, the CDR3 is TGTGCCAGCAGCCAAGTTGTGGGCAGGGGGAACTATGGCTACACCTTC.

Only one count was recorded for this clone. Here the CDR3 DNA reads TGTGCCAGCAGCCCCCGGGACAGCCTAACCTCACCCCTCCACTTT. Translating it yields CASSPRDSLTSPLHF. The gene calls are TRBV14 and TRBJ1-6; 7 bases fit TRBD1. The germline V gene has CDR1 SGHDN and CDR2 FVKESK. Trimming cost V 4 bases and J 10 bases; bases outside gene matches: 10. This CDR3 comprises 15 residues.

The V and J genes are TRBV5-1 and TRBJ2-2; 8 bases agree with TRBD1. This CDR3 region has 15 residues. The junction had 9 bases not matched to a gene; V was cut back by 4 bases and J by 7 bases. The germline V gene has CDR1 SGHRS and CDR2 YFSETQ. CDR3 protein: CASSPIQGAGGELFF. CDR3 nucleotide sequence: TGCGCCAGCAGCCCAATCCAGGGGGCCGGCGGGGAGCTGTTTTTT.

In nucleotides, the CDR3 is TGTGCCAGCAGCCTGGCTAGCGGGGGGGTGAATACGCAGTATTTT. It yields the protein CASSLASGGVNTQYF. The rearrangement joins TRBV7-2 to TRBJ2-3; 12 bases fit TRBD2. After removal of 5 bases from V and 7 bases from J, the junction contained 7 bases not matched to a gene. The CDR3 has 15 residues. CDR1 is SGHTA and CDR2 is FQGNSA in the germline V gene.

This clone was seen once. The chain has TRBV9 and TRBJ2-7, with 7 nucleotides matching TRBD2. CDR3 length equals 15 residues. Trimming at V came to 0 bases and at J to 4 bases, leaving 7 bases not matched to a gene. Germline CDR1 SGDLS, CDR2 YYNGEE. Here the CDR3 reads CASSVVPGGSYEQYF. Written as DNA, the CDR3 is TGTGCCAGCAGCGTAGTTCCGGGGGGATCATACGAGCAGTACTTC.

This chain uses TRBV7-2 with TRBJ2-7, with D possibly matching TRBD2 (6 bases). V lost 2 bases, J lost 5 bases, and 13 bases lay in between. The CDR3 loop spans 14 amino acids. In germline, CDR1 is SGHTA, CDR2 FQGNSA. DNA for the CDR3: TGTGCCAGCAGCTTAAGGGGATGGGGGGACGAGCAGTACTTC. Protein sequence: CASSLRGWGDEQYF.

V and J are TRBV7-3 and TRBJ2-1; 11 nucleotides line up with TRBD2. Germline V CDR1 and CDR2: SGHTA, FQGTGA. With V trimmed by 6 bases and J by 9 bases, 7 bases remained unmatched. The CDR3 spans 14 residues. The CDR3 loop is CASRLTSGNGEQFF. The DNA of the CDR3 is TGTGCCAGCAGGCTGACTAGCGGGAACGGTGAGCAGTTCTTC. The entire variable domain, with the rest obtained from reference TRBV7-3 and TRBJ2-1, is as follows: GAGVSQTPSNKVTEKGKYVELRCDPISGHTALYWYRQSLGQGPEFLIYFQGTGAADDSGLPNDRFFAVRPEGSVSTLKIQRTERGDSAVYLCASRLTSGNGEQFFGPGTRLTVL.

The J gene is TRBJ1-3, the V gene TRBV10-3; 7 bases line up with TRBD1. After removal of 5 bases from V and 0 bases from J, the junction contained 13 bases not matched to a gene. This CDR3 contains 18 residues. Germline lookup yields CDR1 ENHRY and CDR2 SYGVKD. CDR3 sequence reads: CAISRQGSGPNSGNTIYF. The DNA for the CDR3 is TGTGCCATCAGTCGACAGGGAAGCGGGCCCAACTCTGGAAACACCATATATTTT.

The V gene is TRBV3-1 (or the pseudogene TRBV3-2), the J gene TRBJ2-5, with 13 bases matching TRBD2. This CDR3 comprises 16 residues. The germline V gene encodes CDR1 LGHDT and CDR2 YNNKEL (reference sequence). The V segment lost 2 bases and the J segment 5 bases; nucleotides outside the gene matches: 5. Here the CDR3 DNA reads TGTGCCAGCAGCCAAAAACTAGCGGGAGGGCCGGAGACCCAGTACTTC. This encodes CASSQKLAGGPETQYF.

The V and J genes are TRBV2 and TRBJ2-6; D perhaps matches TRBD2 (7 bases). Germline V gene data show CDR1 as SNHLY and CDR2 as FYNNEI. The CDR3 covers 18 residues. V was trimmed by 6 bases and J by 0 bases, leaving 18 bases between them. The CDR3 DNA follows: TGTGCCAGCAGCCCCCATGGGAGGGGGATCTCTGGGGCCAACGTCCTGACTTTC. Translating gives CASSPHGRGISGANVLTF.

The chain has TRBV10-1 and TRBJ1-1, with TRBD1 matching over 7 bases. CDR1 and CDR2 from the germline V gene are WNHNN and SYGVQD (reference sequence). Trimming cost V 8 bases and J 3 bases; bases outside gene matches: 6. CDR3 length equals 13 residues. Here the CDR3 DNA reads TGCGCCAGCCGTATTGACAGGGACACTGAAGCTTTCTTT. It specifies CASRIDRDTEAFF.

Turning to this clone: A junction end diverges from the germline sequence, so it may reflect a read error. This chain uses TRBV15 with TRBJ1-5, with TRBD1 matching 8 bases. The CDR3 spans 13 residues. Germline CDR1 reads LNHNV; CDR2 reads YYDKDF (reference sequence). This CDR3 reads CATSRDRTGTANF. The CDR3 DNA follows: TGTGCCACCAGCAGAGATCGGACAGGGACGGCGAATTTT.

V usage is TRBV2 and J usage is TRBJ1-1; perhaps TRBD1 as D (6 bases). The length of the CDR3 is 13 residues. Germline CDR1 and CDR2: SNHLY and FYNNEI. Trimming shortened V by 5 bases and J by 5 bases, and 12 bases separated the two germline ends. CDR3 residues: CASSKQGETEAFF. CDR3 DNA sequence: TGTGCCAGCAGTAAACAGGGAGAAACTGAAGCTTTCTTT.